This is a list of T cell receptor beta chains from one sample in a study of blood T cell repertoires in COVID-19. Profiling relied on immunoSEQ multiplex PCR, and the TCRdb table lists in-frame clones only, not all of them. Of 120,000 to 150,000 clones in the sample, 65% to 85% were seen once. The specimen sequenced was peripheral blood. The receptors shown here come from a woman between 50 and 59 years old with acute or convalescent COVID-19. CDR3s include the opening cysteine and the closing phenylalanine or tryptophan. Fields, in order: clone size, J gene, V gene, CDR3 protein. For some rows the clone size is stated as once, few or many, or as a class when expanded; others skip it.

size: few; J: TRBJ1-5; V: TRBV18; CDR3: CASSPRDRGLGQPQHF
size: -; J: TRBJ2-1; V: TRBV5-5; CDR3: CASSLEQYNEQFF
size: -; J: TRBJ1-5; V: TRBV7-2; CDR3: CASSLVGQQLHSNQPQHF
size: -; J: TRBJ1-1; V: TRBV28; CDR3: CASNTDSYTEAFF
size: -; J: TRBJ2-5; V: TRBV25-1; CDR3: CASSRRGRQETQYF
size: -; J: TRBJ1-2; V: TRBV6-6; CDR3: CASSSGTGFYGYTF
size: -; J: TRBJ1-4; V: TRBV30; CDR3: CAWRGATLLREKLFF
size: -; J: TRBJ1-1; V: TRBV27; CDR3: CASSLWGGRPNTEAFF
size: -; J: TRBJ2-3; V: TRBV7-8; CDR3: CASSSWGVSTDTQYF
size: -; J: TRBJ2-2; V: TRBV30; CDR3: CAWMRTSGAGELFF
size: -; J: TRBJ1-3; V: TRBV7-9; CDR3: CASSTGTGISSGNTIYF
size: few; J: TRBJ1-2; V: TRBV6-2/TRBV6-3; CDR3: CASSYSAGQLSGYTF
size: -; J: TRBJ1-6; V: TRBV2; CDR3: CASLSGPGTGVSPLHF